This entry is about one T cell receptor (beta chain). Its specific antigen is unknown. Base qualities are not recorded, but no much larger clone differs from it by a single base. The data are from a study of blood T cell repertoires in COVID-19 (dated by TCRdb to the early 2020s). About the study as a whole: For ImmuneRACE Cohort 3, a participant was defined as recovered based on two consecutive negative NP/OP PCR tests, clearance by a healthcare professional, or resolution of symptoms. Collaborator samples came from the United States, Italy and Spain and covered acute and convalescent phases of COVID-19. The prospective study material was composed of cDNA or gDNA derived from T cells, B-cell-depleted T cells, or PBMCs. The dataset comprised deeply sampled blood TCRbeta repertoires from subjects exposed to, actively infected with, or recovered from COVID-19. A freely available public database, intended as a resource for researchers studying the immune response to SARS-CoV-2, is where the repertoires were released. The samples were drawn from two sources: the first 160 participants of the ongoing ImmuneRACE study, and 950 to 1,500 subjects contributed by 6 global collaborators. The sample metadata nearly always contained a de-identified subject ID, COVID-19 status, age in years and sex. Where available, HLA class I and class II types were taken from metadata supplied by the sample provider and were not determined by assay-based typing.

CDR1 and CDR2 are drawn from the germline V gene (reference sequence): MNHEY, SMNVEV. V drops 1 base and J drops 3 bases, leaving 10 bases in between. Measured from the cysteine to the phenylalanine, the CDR3 is 14 residues long. Left in the record is the CDR3 DNA by itself, 42 bases read in frame from the first base. Enrolling through a virtual design, the prospective study's participants ranged in age from roughly 18 to 95 years and lived across 24 United States geographic areas. Cohort assignment in the prospective study relied on participant-reported clinical history from a screening survey and a study questionnaire. In the prospective study, mobile phlebotomists collected whole blood, serum and a nasopharyngeal or oropharyngeal swab from each participant. Participants in the prospective study had the option to provide additional blood draws and questionnaires over a roughly 2-month period. Before DNA extraction, blood samples from the prospective study were shipped at room temperature or frozen.

TCRbeta CDR3 regions were amplified from genomic DNA by means of the immunoSEQ Assay, a bias-controlled multiplex PCR. As for the authors' bioinformatics: The number of nucleated cells in each sample was estimated by amplification of reference gene primers within the assay. To quantify the absolute abundance of each unique TCRbeta CDR3 rearrangement, sequence reads were collapsed and filtered. For each sample, productive Simpson clonality was calculated as the square root of Simpson's diversity index across productive rearrangements. TCRdb mirrors the immuneACCESS table, restricted to in-frame sequences. Some clones are absent from its copies; in checked studies, under half trace to an unresolved V gene, and the reason for the others is unknown. From that table come the V and J calls and clone size; the DNA was used to work out D and trimming. In this sample the table shows about 170,000 clones, roughly 85% of which occur a single time. The ten largest clones capture about 20% of the sample.

General findings and caveats noted by the study authors: The quantity of clinical and demographic metadata differed by source and by participant and was supplied without curation.

The sequencing input was PBMCs or T cells enriched from blood (not recorded which). The sequence was obtained from a woman in her 70s in a cohort exposed to, infected with or recovered from COVID-19 (not recorded which). In this chain, TRBV27 is recombined with TRBJ2-7, with TRBD1 tentatively as D gene (6 bases match). The CDR3 protein sequence reads: CASSLFAGDYEQYF. The sequence in DNA is TGTGCCAGCAGTTTATTCGCAGGGGACTACGAGCAGTACTTC.